Sequencing of this T cell receptor beta chain was carried out in a study of cytomegalovirus exposure and HLA in healthy donors. The PCR had 60 Vbeta and 13 Jbeta primers. Method: immunoSEQ multiplex PCR; TCRdb's copy keeps in-frame clones and lacks some. The repertoire consists of fewer than 350,000 clones, with roughly 90% occurring once and the leading ten covering more than 2%. Broader study findings: About 87% or about 30% of the time was how often most TCR beta V segments were productive, according to an earlier analysis.

The V end lost 3 bases, the J end lost 3 bases, and 11 bases lay between the germline ends. Germline assignment: CDR1 MDHEN and CDR2 SYDVKM. The CDR3 has 15 residues. On this clone: No antigen is known for it.

This rearrangement joins TRBV28 to TRBJ1-4, with D possibly matching TRBD1 (5 bases). Sequencing used PBMCs. The receptor was derived from a woman between 18 and 29 years old in good health and CMV-seronegative. In DNA, the CDR3 is TGTGCCAGCAGTTTCACAGGCATGGCTAATGAAAAACTGTTTTTT. Translation: CASSFTGMANEKLFF.